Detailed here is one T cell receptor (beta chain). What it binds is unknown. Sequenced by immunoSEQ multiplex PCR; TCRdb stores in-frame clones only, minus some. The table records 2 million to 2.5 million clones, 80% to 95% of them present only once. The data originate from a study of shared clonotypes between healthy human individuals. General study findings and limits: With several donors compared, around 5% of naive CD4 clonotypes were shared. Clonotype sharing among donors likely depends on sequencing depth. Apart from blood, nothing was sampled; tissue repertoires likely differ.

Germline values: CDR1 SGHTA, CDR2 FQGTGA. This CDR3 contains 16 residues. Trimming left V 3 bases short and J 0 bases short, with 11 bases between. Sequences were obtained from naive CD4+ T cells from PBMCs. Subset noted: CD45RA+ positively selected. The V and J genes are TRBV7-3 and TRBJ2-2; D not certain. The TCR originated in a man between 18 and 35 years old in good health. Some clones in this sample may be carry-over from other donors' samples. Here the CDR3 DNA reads TGTGCCAGCAGCTTCCGCCGATCCACGAACACCGGGGAGCTGTTTTTT. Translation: CASSFRRSTNTGELFF.